This T cell receptor (beta chain) was identified during a study of cytomegalovirus exposure and HLA in healthy donors. This clone was observed a few times. V was pared by 2 bases and J by 0 bases, with 3 bases of the junction left unmatched. CDR1 SGDLS and CDR2 YYNGEE come from the germline V gene. The CDR3 has 16 amino acids. The study ran its PCR with 60 Vbeta and 13 Jbeta primers. Sequencing used immunoSEQ multiplex PCR; TCRdb keeps in-frame clones, though not all of them. The sample shows about 100,000 clones, about 75% of them seen only once. This chain joins TRBV9 and TRBJ2-7; 12 nucleotides align to TRBD2. The TCR comes from a man aged 40-49 years in good health and CMV-seropositive. The sequenced material came from PBMCs. CDR3 bases: TGTGCCAGCAGCGTCACTAGCGGGGGGACCTCCTACGAGCAGTACTTC. Translation gives CASSVTSGGTSYEQYF.